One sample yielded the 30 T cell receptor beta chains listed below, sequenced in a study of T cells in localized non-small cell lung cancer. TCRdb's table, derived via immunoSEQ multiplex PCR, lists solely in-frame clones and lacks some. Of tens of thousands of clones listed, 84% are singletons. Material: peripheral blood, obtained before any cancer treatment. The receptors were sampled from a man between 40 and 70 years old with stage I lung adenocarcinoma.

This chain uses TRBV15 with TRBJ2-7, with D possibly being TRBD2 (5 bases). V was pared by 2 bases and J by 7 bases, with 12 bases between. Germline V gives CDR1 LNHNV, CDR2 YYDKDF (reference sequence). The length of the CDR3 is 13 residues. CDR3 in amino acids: CATSRSRAREQYF. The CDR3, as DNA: TGTGCCACCAGCAGATCGCGGGCGCGGGAGCAGTACTTC.

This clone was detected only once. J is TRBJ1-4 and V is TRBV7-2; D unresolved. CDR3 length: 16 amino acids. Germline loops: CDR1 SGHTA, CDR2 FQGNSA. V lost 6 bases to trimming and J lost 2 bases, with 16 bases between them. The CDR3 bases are TGTGCCAGCAGTCCAAATCCGAGGGTTACTAATGAAAAACTGTTTTTT. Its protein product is CASSPNPRVTNEKLFF.

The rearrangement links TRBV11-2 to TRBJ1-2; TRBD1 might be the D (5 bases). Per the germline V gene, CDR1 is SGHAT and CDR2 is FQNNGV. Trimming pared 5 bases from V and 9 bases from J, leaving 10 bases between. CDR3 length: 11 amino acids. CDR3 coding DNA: TGTGCCAGCAGCCCCGGGGGTAGCTACACCTTC. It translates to CASSPGGSYTF.

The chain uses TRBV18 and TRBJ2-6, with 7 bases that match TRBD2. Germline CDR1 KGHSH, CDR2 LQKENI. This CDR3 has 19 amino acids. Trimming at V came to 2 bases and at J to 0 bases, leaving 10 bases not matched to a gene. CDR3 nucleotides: TGTGCCAGCTCACCATTCGGCGGGGGTTGGTCCTCTGGGGCCAACGTCCTGACTTTC. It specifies CASSPFGGGWSSGANVLTF.

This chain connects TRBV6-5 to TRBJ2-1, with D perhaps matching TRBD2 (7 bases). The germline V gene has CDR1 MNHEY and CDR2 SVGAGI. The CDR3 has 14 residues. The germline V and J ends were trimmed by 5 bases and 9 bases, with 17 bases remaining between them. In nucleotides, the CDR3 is TGTGCCAGCAGTCGGGCGGGGGCCCTCAGTGAGCAGTTCTTC. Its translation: CASSRAGALSEQFF.

CDR3 nucleotide sequence: TGTGCCAGCTCACCACCCGGGGCCTTGTCGGATACGCAGTATTTT. Its protein product is CASSPPGALSDTQYF. The chain carries TRBV18 and TRBJ2-3, with D perhaps assigned TRBD1 or TRBD2 (5 bases each). CDR1 and CDR2 (germline): KGHSH, LQKENI. The CDR3 has 15 residues. Trimming removed 0 bases from V and 6 bases from J, with 13 bases in between.

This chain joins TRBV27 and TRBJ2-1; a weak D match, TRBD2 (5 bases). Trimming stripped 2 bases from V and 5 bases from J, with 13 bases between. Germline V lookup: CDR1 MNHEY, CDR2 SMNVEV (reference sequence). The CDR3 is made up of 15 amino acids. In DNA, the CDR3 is TGTGCCAGCAGTTTAGCGGGTAAGGTCCACAATGAGCAGTTCTTC. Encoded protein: CASSLAGKVHNEQFF.

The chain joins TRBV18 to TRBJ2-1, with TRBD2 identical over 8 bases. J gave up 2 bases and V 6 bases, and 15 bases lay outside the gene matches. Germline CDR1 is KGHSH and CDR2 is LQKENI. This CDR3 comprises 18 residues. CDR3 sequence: CASSRTPPRAGAYNEQFF. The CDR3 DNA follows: TGTGCCAGCTCCCGCACACCCCCAAGAGCGGGAGCCTACAATGAGCAGTTCTTC.

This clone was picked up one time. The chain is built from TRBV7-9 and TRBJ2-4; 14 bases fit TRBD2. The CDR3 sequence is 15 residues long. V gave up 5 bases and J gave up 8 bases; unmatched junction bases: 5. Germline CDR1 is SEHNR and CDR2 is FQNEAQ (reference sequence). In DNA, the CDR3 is TGTGCCAGCAGCCCGGGACTAGCGGGAGTGGACATTCAGTACTTC. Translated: CASSPGLAGVDIQYF.

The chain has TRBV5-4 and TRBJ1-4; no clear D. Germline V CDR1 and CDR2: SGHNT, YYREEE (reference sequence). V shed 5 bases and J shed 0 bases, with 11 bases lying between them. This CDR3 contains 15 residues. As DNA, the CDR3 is TGTGCCAGCAGATCAGACTACGCAACTAATGAAAAACTGTTTTTT. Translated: CASRSDYATNEKLFF.

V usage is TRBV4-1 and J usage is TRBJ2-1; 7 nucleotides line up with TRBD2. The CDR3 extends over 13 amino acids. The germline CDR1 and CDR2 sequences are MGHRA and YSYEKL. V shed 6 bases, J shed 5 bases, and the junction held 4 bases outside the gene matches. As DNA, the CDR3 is TGCGCCAGCAGGGGACTACGAAACAATGAGCAGTTCTTC. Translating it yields CASRGLRNNEQFF.

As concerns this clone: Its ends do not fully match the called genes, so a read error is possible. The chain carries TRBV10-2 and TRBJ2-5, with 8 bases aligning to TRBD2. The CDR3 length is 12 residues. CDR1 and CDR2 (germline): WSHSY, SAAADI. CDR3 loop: CASSEPAGAPDF. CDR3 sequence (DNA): TGCGCCAGCAGTGAGCCAGCGGGGGCCCCCGACTTC.

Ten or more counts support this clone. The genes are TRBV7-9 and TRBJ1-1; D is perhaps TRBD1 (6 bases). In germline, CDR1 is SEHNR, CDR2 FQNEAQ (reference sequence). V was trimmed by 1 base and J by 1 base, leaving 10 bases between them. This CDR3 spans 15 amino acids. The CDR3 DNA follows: TGTGCCAGCAGCTTAGTGGGACACACGAACACTGAAGCTTTCTTT. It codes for CASSLVGHTNTEAFF.

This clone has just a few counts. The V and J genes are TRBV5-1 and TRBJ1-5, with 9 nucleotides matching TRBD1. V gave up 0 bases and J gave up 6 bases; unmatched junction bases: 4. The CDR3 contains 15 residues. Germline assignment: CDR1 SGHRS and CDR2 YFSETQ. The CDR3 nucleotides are TGCGCCAGCAGCTTGGATGGACAGGGGATTCAGCCCCAGCATTTT. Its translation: CASSLDGQGIQPQHF.

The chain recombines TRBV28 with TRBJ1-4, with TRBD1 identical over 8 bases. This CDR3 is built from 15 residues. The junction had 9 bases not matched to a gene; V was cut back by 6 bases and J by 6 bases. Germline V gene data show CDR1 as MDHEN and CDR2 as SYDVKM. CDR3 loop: CASREPDRGYEKLFF. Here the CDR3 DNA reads TGTGCCAGCAGGGAGCCCGACAGGGGATATGAAAAACTGTTTTTT.

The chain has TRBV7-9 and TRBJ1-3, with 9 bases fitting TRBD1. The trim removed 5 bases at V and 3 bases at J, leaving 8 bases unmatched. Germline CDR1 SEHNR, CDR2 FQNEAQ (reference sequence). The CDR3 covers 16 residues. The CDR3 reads CASSPGTGTSGNTIYF. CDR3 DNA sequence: TGTGCCAGCAGCCCCGGGACAGGGACCAGTGGAAACACCATATATTTT.

The CDR3 DNA follows: TGTGCCAGCAGCGTAGGACAGGGTGCTGGAAACACCATATATTTT. Protein sequence: CASSVGQGAGNTIYF. This chain connects TRBV9 to TRBJ1-3, with 7 bases that match TRBD1. Germline V CDR1 and CDR2: SGDLS, YYNGEE. CDR3 length: 15 amino acids. V lost 0 bases, J lost 2 bases, and 2 bases stayed unmatched.

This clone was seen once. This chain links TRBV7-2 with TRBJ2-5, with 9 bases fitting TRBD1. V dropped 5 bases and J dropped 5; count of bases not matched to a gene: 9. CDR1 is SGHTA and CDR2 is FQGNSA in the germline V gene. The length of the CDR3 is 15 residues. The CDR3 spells CASSRRTGEMETQYF. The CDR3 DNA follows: TGTGCCAGCAGCCGCCGGACAGGGGAGATGGAGACCCAGTACTTC.

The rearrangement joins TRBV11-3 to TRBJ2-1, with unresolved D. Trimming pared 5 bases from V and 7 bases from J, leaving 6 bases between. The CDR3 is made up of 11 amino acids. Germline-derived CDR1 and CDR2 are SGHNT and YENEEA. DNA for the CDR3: TGTGCCAGCAGCACTGATAATGAGCAGTTCTTC. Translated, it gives CASSTDNEQFF. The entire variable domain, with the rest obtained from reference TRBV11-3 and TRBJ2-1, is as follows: EAGVVQSPRYKIIEKKQPVAFWCNPISGHNTLYWYLQNLGQGPELLIRYENEEAVDDSQLPKDRFSAERLKGVDSTLKIQPAELGDSAVYLCASSTDNEQFFGPGTRLTVL.

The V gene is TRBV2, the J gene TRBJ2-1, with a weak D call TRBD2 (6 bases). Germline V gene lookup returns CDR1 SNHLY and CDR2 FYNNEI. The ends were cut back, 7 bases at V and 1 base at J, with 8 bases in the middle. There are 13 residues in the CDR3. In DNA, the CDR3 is TGTGCCAGCATAGCGGTTTCCTACAATGAGCAGTTCTTC. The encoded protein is CASIAVSYNEQFF. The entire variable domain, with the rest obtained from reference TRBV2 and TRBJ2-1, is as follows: EPEVTQTPSHQVTQMGQEVILRCVPISNHLYFYWYRQILGQKVEFLVSFYNNEISEKSEIFDDQFSVERPDGSNFTLKIRSTKLEDSAMYFCASIAVSYNEQFFGPGTRLTVL.

The CDR3 here is CASRGGAYNEQFF. In nucleotides, the CDR3 is TGCGCCAGCAGAGGGGGGGCCTACAATGAGCAGTTCTTC. The genes are TRBV5-1 and TRBJ2-1; the D gene is possibly TRBD2 (7 bases). CDR3 length: 13 residues. Trimming stripped 5 bases from V and 2 bases from J, with 8 bases between. The germline CDR1 and CDR2 sequences are SGHRS and YFSETQ.

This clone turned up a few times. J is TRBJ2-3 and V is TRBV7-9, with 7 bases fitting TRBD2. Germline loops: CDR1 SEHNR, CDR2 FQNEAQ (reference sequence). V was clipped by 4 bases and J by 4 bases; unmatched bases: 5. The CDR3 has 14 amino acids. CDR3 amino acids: CASSWGGEADTQYF. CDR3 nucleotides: TGTGCCAGCAGCTGGGGAGGGGAGGCAGATACGCAGTATTTT. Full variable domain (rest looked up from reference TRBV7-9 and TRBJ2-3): DTGVSQNPRHKITKRGQNVTFRCDPISEHNRLYWYRQTLGQGPEFLTYFQNEAQLEKSRLLSDRFSAERPKGSFSTLEIQRTEQGDSAMYLCASSWGGEADTQYFGPGTRLTVL.

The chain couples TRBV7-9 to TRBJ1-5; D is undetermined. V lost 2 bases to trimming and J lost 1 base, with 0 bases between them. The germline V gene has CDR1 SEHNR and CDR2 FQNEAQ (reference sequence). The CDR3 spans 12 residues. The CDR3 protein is CASSLSNQPQHF. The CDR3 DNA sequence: TGTGCCAGCAGCTTAAGCAATCAGCCCCAGCATTTT.

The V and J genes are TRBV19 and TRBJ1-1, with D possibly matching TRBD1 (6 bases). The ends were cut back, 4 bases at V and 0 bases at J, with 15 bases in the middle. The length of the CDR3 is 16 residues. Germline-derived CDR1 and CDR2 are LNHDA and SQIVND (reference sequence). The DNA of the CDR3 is TGTGCCAGTAGTACCCCCTTCGGACAGCTGAACACTGAAGCTTTCTTT. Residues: CASSTPFGQLNTEAFF.

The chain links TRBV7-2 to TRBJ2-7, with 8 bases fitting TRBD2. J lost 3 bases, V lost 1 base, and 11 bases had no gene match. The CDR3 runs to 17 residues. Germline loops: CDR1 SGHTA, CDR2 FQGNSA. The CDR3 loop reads CASSLGAGGGTNYEQYF. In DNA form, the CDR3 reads TGTGCCAGCAGCTTAGGGGCGGGAGGAGGAACGAACTACGAGCAGTACTTC.

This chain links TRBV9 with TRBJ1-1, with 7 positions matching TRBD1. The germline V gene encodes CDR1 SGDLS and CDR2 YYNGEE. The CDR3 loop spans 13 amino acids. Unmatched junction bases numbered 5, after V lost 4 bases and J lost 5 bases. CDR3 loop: CASSIGQDTEAFF. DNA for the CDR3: TGTGCCAGCAGCATAGGACAGGATACTGAAGCTTTCTTT. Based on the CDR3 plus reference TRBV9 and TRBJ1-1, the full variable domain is DSGVTQTPKHLITATGQRVTLRCSPRSGDLSVYWYQQSLDQGLQFLIQYYNGEERAKGNILERFSAQQFPDLHSELNLSSLELGDSALYFCASSIGQDTEAFFGQGTRLTVV.

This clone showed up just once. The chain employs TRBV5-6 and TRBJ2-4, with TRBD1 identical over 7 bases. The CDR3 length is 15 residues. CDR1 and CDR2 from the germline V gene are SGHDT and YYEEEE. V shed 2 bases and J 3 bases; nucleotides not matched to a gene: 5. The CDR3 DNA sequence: TGTGCCAGCAGCTTTAGGGGGCGAGGCAAAAACATTCAGTACTTC. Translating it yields CASSFRGRGKNIQYF.

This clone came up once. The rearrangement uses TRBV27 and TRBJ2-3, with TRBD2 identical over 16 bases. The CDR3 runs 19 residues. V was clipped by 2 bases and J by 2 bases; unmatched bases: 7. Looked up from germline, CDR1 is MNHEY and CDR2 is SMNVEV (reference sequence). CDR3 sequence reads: CASSLMGLAGGPITDTQYF. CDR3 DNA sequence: TGTGCCAGCAGTTTAATGGGACTAGCGGGAGGGCCCATCACAGATACGCAGTATTTT.

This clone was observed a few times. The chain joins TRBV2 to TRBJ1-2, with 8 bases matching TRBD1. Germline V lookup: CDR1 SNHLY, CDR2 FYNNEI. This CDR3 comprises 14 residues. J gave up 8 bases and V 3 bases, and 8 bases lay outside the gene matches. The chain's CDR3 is CASSDQGAIYGYTF. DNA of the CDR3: TGTGCCAGCAGTGATCAGGGGGCAATCTACGGCTACACCTTC.

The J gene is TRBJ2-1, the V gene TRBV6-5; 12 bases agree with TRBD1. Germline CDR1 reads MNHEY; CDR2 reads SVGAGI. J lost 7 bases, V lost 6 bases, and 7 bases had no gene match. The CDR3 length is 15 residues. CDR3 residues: CASSPRGQGANEQFF. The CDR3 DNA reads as TGTGCCAGCAGCCCCCGGGGACAGGGGGCGAATGAGCAGTTCTTC.